This T cell receptor (beta chain) was observed in a study of T cells after posttransplantation cyclophosphamide. The naive gate required viable CD3+CD4+ or CD3+CD8+ cells with CCR7+CD45RA+CD45RO-CD95-CD27+CD28+ phenotype. In the case of this clone: No antigen is known for it.

The protocol was immunoSEQ multiplex PCR, while the TCRdb copy is restricted to in-frame clones and leaves out a portion. The sample records roughly 12,000 clones, 85% to 95% being singletons. Study-level results: Blood and skin or GI T cell repertoires showed limited TRB overlap. Later blood repertoires were often dominated by clones from the donor CD8+ memory compartment. After PTCy, TRB diversity resembled that of CNI/methotrexate controls.

Germline CDR1 and CDR2: SGHVS and FNYEAQ. Trimming cost V 2 bases and J 0 bases; bases outside gene matches: 4. The CDR3 totals 16 residues. The sample was naive CD8+ T cells sorted from PBMCs. The chain combines TRBV7-6 with TRBJ2-3, with 8 bases lining up with TRBD2. This TCR was sampled from a man younger than 40 in good health and a related stem cell transplant donor. The CDR3 region is CASSLLSGGSTDTQYF. In DNA, the CDR3 is TGTGCCAGCAGCTTATTAAGCGGGGGAAGCACAGATACGCAGTATTTT.